This T cell receptor beta chain stems from a study of blood T cells in healthy people across ages. Primed by a sample-barcoded 5' primer and a J-beta primer mix, a second PCR proceeded for about 6 to 12 cycles. The template-switch adaptor, which had 12 random nucleotides, put a tag on each cDNA molecule. TCRdb reanalysed the 5' RACE reads using MiXCR and keeps one entry per CDR3 protein. Seen here are about a million distinct CDR3 sequences, roughly 48% observed once, and the top ten hold about an eighth. V lost 8 bases and J 7 bases, leaving 10 bases between the germline ends. CDR1 is MDHEN and CDR2 is SYDVKM in the germline V gene. The CDR3 runs 11 residues. In its sample, this clonotype was seen a few times.

This clonotype was obtained from a man aged 30-40 years in good health. The sample consisted of blood. The chain links TRBV28 to TRBJ2-3; D gene ambiguous. This CDR3 is CASSAANTQYF. DNA for the CDR3: TGTGCCAGCTCGGCAGCTAATACGCAGTATTTT.